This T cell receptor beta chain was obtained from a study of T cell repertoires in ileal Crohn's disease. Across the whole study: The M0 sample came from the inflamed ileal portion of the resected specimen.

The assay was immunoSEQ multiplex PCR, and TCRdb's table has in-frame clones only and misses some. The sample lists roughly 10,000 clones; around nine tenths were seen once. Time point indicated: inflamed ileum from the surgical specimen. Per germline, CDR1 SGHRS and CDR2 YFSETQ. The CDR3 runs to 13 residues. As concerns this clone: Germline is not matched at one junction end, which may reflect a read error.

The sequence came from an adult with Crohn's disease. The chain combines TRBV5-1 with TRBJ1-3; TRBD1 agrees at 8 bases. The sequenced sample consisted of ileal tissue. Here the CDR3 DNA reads TGCGCCAGCAGCTTCCAACCGGACAGGGCCTTGCATTTT. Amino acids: CASSFQPDRALHF.